This T cell receptor (beta chain) stems from a study of T and B cells in COVID-19 patients. Across the study: Most recovered patients had mild to moderate COVID-19 treated as outpatients. Comorbidities linked to unfavorable COVID-19 outcome were present in about 90% of the roughly 20 active-infection patients. Study findings and constraints: Early severe-case samples and blood from mildly ill patients during symptoms were in short supply. Of 2,331 TCR clusters found only in the recovered cohort, 31 had low generation probability.

To note about this clonotype: Its target is unknown.

From blood, about 240-550 ng of genomic DNA served as TRB template. V shed 2 bases and J shed 9 bases, with 14 bases lying between them. Germline values: CDR1 DFQATT, CDR2 SNEGSKA (reference sequence). This CDR3 spans 12 amino acids. Multiplex PCR with BIOMED2 TRB-A/B primer pools amplified TRB rearrangements. TCRdb analysed the multiplex PCR reads with MiXCR anew, one entry per CDR3 protein. The sample carries 7,000 to 10,000 distinct CDR3 sequences, around 31% recorded once. The material sequenced was blood. The J gene is TRBJ2-7, the V gene TRBV20-1; D not resolved. This sequence originates from a human donor with active COVID-19. CDR3 loop: CSARPPDRRQYF. In DNA form, the CDR3 reads TGCAGTGCTAGACCCCCGGACCGCCGGCAGTACTTC.